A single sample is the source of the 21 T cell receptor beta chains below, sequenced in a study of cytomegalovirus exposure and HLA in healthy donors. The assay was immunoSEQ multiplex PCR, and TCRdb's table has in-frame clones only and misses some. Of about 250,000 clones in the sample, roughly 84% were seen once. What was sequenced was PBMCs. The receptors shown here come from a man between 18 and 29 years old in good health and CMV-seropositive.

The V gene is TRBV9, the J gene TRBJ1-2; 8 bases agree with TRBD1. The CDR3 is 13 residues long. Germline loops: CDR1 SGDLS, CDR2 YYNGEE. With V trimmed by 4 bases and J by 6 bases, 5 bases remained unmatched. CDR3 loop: CASSPQGGDGYTF. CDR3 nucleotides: TGTGCCAGCAGCCCACAGGGGGGCGATGGCTACACCTTC.

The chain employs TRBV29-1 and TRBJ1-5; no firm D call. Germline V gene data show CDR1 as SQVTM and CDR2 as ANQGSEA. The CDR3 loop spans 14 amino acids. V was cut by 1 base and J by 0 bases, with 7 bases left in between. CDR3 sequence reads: CSVEVDGSNQPQHF. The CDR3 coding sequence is TGCAGCGTTGAAGTGGACGGTAGCAATCAGCCCCAGCATTTT. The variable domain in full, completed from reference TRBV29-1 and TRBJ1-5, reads SAVISQKPSRDICQRGTSLTIQCQVDSQVTMMFWYRQQPGQSLTLIATANQGSEATYESGFVIDKFPISRPNLTFSTLTVSNMSPEDSSIYLCSVEVDGSNQPQHFGDGTRLSIL.

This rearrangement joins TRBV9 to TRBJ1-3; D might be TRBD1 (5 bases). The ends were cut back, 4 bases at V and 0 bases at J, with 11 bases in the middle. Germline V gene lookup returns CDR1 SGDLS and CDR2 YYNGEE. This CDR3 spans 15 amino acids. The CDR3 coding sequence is TGTGCCAGCAGCCTCCCAGGGCTCTCTGGAAACACCATATATTTT. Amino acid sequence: CASSLPGLSGNTIYF.

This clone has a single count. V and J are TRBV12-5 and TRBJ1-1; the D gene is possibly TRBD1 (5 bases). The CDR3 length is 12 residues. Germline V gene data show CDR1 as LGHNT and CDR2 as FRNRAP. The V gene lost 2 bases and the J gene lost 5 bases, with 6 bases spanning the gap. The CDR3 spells CASGLRGTEAFF. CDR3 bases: TGTGCTAGTGGTTTGCGGGGGACTGAAGCTTTCTTT.

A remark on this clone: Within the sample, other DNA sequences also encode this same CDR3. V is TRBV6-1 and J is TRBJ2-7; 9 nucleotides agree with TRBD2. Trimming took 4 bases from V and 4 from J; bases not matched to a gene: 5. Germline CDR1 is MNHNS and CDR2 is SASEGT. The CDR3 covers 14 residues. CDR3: CASSGSGRTYEQYF. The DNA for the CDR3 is TGTGCCAGCAGTGGTAGCGGGAGAACTTACGAGCAGTACTTC.

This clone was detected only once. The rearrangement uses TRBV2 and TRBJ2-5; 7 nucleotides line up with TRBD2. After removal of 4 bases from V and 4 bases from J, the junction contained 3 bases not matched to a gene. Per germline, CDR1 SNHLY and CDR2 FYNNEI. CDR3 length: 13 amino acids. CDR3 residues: CASSGSGGETQYF. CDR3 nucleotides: TGTGCCAGCAGTGGGTCGGGAGGAGAGACCCAGTACTTC.

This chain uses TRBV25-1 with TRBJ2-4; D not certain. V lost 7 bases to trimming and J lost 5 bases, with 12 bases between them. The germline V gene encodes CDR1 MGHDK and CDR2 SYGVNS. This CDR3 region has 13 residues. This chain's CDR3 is CASTPLVQNIQYF. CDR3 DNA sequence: TGTGCCAGCACCCCCTTAGTCCAAAACATTCAGTACTTC.

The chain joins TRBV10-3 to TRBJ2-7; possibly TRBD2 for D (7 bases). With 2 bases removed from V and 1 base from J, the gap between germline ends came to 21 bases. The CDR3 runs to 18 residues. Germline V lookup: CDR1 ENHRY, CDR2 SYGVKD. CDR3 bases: TGTGCCATCAGTGAGGAGTATTCGGGGGGCTACAAATCCTACGAGCAGTACTTC. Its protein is CAISEEYSGGYKSYEQYF.

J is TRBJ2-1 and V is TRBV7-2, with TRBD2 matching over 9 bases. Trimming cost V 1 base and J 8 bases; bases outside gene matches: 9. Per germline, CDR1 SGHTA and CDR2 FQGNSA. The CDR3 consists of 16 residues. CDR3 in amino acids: CASSLGGSGRVHEQFF. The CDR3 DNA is TGTGCCAGCAGCTTAGGGGGTAGCGGGAGAGTCCATGAGCAGTTCTTC.

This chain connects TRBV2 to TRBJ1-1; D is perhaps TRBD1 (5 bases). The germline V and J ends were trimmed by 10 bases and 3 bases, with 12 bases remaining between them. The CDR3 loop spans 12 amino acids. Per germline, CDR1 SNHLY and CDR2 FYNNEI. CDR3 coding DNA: TGTGCCACCCGGGACTCCCACACTGAAGCTTTCTTT. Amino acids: CATRDSHTEAFF.

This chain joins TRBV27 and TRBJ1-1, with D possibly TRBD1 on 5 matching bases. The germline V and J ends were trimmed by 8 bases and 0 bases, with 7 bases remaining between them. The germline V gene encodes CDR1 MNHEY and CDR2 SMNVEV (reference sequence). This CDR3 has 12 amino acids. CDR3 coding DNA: TGTGCCAGCGGGGGTTTGAACACTGAAGCTTTCTTT. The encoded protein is CASGGLNTEAFF.

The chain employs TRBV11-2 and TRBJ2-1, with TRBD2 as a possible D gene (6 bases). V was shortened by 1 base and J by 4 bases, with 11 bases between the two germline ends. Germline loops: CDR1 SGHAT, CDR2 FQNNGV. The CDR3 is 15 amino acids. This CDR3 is CASSLVRGAYNEQFF. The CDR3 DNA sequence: TGTGCCAGCAGCTTAGTGCGCGGGGCTTACAATGAGCAGTTCTTC.

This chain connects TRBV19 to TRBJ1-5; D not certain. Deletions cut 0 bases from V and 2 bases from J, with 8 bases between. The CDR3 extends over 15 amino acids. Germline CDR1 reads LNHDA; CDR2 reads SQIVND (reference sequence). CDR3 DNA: TGTGCCAGTAGTATAGATCCGGTAGGCAATCAGCCCCAGCATTTT. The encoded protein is CASSIDPVGNQPQHF. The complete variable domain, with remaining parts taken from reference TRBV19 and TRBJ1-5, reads DGGITQSPKYLFRKEGQNVTLSCEQNLNHDAMYWYRQDPGQGLRLIYYSQIVNDFQKGDIAEGYSVSREKKESFPLTVTSAQKNPTAFYLCASSIDPVGNQPQHFGDGTRLSIL.

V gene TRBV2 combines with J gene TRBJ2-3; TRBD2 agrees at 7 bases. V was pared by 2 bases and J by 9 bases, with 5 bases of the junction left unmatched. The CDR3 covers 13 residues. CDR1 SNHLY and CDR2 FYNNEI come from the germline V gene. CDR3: CASSERSGATQYF. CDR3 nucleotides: TGTGCCAGCAGTGAAAGGAGCGGGGCGACGCAGTATTTT.

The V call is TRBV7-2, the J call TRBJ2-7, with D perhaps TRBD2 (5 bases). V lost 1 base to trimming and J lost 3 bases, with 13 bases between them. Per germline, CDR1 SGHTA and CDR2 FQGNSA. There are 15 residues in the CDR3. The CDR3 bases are TGTGCCAGCAGCTTAGTTGCGGGCCTAGACTACGAGCAGTACTTC. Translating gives CASSLVAGLDYEQYF.

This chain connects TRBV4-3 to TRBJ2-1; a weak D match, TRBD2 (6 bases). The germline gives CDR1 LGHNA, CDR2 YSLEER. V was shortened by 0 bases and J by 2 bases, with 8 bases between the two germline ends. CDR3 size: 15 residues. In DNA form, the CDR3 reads TGCGCCAGCAGCCAAGAGGCGGGAACCTACAATGAGCAGTTCTTC. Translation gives CASSQEAGTYNEQFF.

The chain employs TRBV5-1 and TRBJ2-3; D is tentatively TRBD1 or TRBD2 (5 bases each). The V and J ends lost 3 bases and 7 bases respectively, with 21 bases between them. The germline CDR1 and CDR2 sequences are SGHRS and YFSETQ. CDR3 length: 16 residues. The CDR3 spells CASSSTAPGRGNTQYF. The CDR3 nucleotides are TGCGCCAGCAGCTCAACGGCCCCAGGGAGAGGGAATACGCAGTATTTT. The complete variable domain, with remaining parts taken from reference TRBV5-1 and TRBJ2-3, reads KAGVTQTPRYLIKTRGQQVTLSCSPISGHRSVSWYQQTPGQGLQFLFEYFSETQRNKGNFPGRFSGRQFSNSRSEMNVSTLELGDSALYLCASSSTAPGRGNTQYFGPGTRLTVL.

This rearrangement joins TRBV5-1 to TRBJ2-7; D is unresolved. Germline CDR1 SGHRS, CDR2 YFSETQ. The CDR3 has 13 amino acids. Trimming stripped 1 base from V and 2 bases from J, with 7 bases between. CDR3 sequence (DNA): TGCGCCAGCAGCTTGTCAGCTGCCTACGAGCAGTACTTC. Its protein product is CASSLSAAYEQYF.

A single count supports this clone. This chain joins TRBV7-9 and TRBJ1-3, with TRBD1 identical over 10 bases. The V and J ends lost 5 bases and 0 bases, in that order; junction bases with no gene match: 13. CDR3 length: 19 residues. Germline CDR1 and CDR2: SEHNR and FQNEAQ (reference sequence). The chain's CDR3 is CASSAPGTGVPYSGNTIYF. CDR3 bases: TGTGCCAGCAGCGCTCCCGGGACAGGGGTCCCCTACTCTGGAAACACCATATATTTT.

The CDR3 region is CASSWTGNRNTIYF. As DNA, the CDR3 is TGTGCCAGCAGCTGGACAGGGAATCGAAACACCATATATTTT. V is TRBV7-8 and J is TRBJ1-3, with 8 bases lining up with TRBD1. From germline, CDR1 is SGHVS and CDR2 FQNEAQ. J was trimmed by 5 bases and V by 4 bases; bases with no gene match: 4. The length of the CDR3 is 14 residues.

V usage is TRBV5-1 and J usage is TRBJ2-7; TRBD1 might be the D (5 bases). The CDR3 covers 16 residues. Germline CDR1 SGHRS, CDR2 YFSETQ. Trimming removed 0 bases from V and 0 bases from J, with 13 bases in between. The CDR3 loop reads CASSLGAGLYSYEQYF. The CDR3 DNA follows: TGCGCCAGCAGCTTGGGCGCAGGGCTTTACTCCTACGAGCAGTACTTC.